Following are 21 T cell receptor beta chains from one sample sequenced in a study of blood T cell repertoires in COVID-19 (dated by TCRdb to 2019 to 2021). Receptor libraries were prepared by the immunoSEQ multiplex PCR assay. TCRdb provides this immuneACCESS table in a form limited to in-frame rearrangements. Some clones are lacking; in checked studies, under half of them reflect an unresolved V gene, and why the rest are absent is not known. A total of a few hundred thousand clones appear in this sample, 70% to 90% of them only once. The top ten clones comprise about 4.1% of the sample. The material sequenced was PBMCs or T cells enriched from blood (not recorded which). These receptors came from a woman between 40 and 55 years old with acute COVID-19.

The V and J genes are TRBV28 and TRBJ2-1; D is uncertain. Trimming removed 1 base at V and 15 bases at J, with 10 bases between. CDR3 length: 11 residues. CDR1 is MDHEN, CDR2 SYDVKM, per germline. Here the CDR3 reads CASSLYAERFF. DNA of the CDR3: TGTGCCAGCAGTTTATACGCCGAGAGGTTCTTC.

The V call is TRBV28, the J call TRBJ1-1; D perhaps matches TRBD1 (5 bases). Germline-derived CDR1 and CDR2 are MDHEN and SYDVKM. The CDR3 totals 14 residues. V was clipped by 5 bases and J by 5 bases, with 15 bases between them. In DNA, the CDR3 is TGTGCCAGCAGTCAGACAGAACAGGTTACTGAAGCTTTCTTT. Amino acid sequence: CASSQTEQVTEAFF.

The rearrangement joins TRBV7-8 to TRBJ2-3; possible D gene TRBD2, 5 bases. Trimming took off 3 bases at V and 6 bases at J, with 16 bases between the two ends. The CDR3 has 15 residues. Germline lookup yields CDR1 SGHVS and CDR2 FQNEAQ. CDR3 sequence (DNA): TGTGCCAGCAGCTTGGCGGCGGGCCCTAGGGATACGCAGTATTTT. This translates into CASSLAAGPRDTQYF.

V usage is TRBV30 and J usage is TRBJ2-2, with 10 bases fitting TRBD1. After removal of 5 bases from V and 5 bases from J, the junction contained 5 bases not matched to a gene. The CDR3 contains 14 residues. Germline CDR1 GTSNPN, CDR2 SVGIG (reference sequence). The CDR3 DNA sequence: TGTGCCTGGGATGGACAGGGGGTTACCGGGGAGCTGTTTTTT. Its translation is CAWDGQGVTGELFF.

The chain joins TRBV19 to TRBJ1-5; tentative D call: TRBD1 (6 bases). Germline V lookup: CDR1 LNHDA, CDR2 SQIVND (reference sequence). The CDR3 totals 15 residues. V lost 4 bases and J 3 bases, leaving 13 bases between the germline ends. The chain's CDR3 is CASSTRQAFNQPQHF. As DNA, the CDR3 is TGTGCCAGTAGTACCCGACAGGCCTTCAATCAGCCCCAGCATTTT.

This clone was detected only once. Additional DNA sequences in this sample encode the identical CDR3. The chain recombines TRBV2 with TRBJ1-5; 7 bases are a match to TRBD1. The V and J ends lost 4 bases and 2 bases, in that order; junction bases with no gene match: 2. There are 14 residues in the CDR3. Per germline, CDR1 SNHLY and CDR2 FYNNEI. The CDR3 DNA follows: TGTGCCAGCAGTGGACAGGGCGGCAATCAGCCCCAGCATTTT. This sequence encodes CASSGQGGNQPQHF.

The chain carries TRBV5-6 and TRBJ2-4, with D tentatively TRBD1 (6 bases). The CDR3 totals 15 residues. Trimming removed 7 bases from V and 3 bases from J, with 17 bases in between. CDR1 SGHDT and CDR2 YYEEEE come from the germline V gene. CDR3 in DNA: TGTGCCAGCTCCTACAGGGTAGTCGGCAAAAACATTCAGTACTTC. Protein product: CASSYRVVGKNIQYF.

This sequence joins TRBV25-1 and TRBJ2-7; 8 bases line up with TRBD1. This CDR3 contains 14 residues. Germline V lookup: CDR1 MGHDK, CDR2 SYGVNS. J gave up 9 bases and V 3 bases, and 10 bases lay outside the gene matches. Written as DNA, the CDR3 is TGTGCCAGCAGTGAGGACAGGGTCCGTCTGGGGCAGTACTTC. Translated, it gives CASSEDRVRLGQYF.

This clone was found once. V and J are TRBV21-1 and TRBJ2-4; the listed D gene, TRBD1, was not tested against the DNA. TRBV21-1 is annotated as a pseudogene. The CDR3 sequence is 13 residues long. Written as DNA, the CDR3 is TGTGCCATCATGACAGAGGCCAAAAACATTCAGTACTTC. Amino acids: CAIMTEAKNIQYF.

The chain carries TRBV7-6 and TRBJ2-3, with 10 bases identical to TRBD2. Germline V gene lookup returns CDR1 SGHVS and CDR2 FNYEAQ. The ends lost 1 base at V and 3 bases at J; junction bases unmatched: 13. The CDR3 has 19 residues. DNA for the CDR3: TGTGCCAGCAGCTTAGATGTTCGAGCGGGAGGGCTGGAGACAGATACGCAGTATTTT. Translation: CASSLDVRAGGLETDTQYF.

In nucleotides, the CDR3 is TGTGCCAGTAGCCCCAGTCGGGGGGGTCTTAGCAATCAGCCCCAGCATTTT. Its translation is CASSPSRGGLSNQPQHF. This sequence joins TRBV19 and TRBJ1-5; TRBD1 is a possible D gene (5 bases). Germline CDR1 is LNHDA and CDR2 is SQIVND (reference sequence). The CDR3 sequence is 17 residues long. V was pared by 6 bases and J by 0 bases, with 18 bases between.

This chain joins TRBV24-1 and TRBJ2-7, with 8 bases identical to TRBD1. Germline values: CDR1 KGHDR, CDR2 SFDVKD. The CDR3 spans 16 residues. After removal of 5 bases from V and 6 bases from J, the junction contained 14 bases not matched to a gene. CDR3 in amino acids: CATSAAGEAGGGEQYF. The CDR3 bases are TGTGCCACCAGTGCCGCGGGTGAGGCAGGGGGCGGCGAGCAGTACTTC.

The chain combines TRBV5-6 with TRBJ2-2; D may be TRBD1 (6 bases). Per germline, CDR1 SGHDT and CDR2 YYEEEE. Trimming pared 5 bases from V and 6 bases from J, leaving 17 bases between. The CDR3 is 15 amino acids. The CDR3 DNA is TGTGCCAGCAGGGGACATAGTGCGATGGCCGGGGAGCTGTTTTTT. It yields the protein CASRGHSAMAGELFF.

The V and J genes are TRBV7-2 and TRBJ2-1, with 8 bases lining up with TRBD2. There are 17 residues in the CDR3. The germline V gene encodes CDR1 SGHTA and CDR2 FQGNSA. J was trimmed by 7 bases and V by 2 bases; bases with no gene match: 13. The CDR3 DNA sequence: TGTGCCAGCAGCTTAATGGGGGCGGGAGGACCCCTTAATGAGCAGTTCTTC. Its protein product is CASSLMGAGGPLNEQFF.

This rearrangement joins TRBV18 to TRBJ2-1; D perhaps matches TRBD2 (6 bases). Germline CDR1 is KGHSH and CDR2 is LQKENI. Trimming stripped 2 bases from V and 4 bases from J, with 15 bases between. CDR3 length: 16 residues. CDR3 region: CASSPGLTGGYNEQFF. The CDR3 DNA reads as TGTGCCAGCTCACCAGGGTTGACTGGAGGGTACAATGAGCAGTTCTTC.

The V and J genes are TRBV5-6 and TRBJ2-1, with D maybe TRBD1 (6 bases). V gave up 4 bases and J gave up 12 bases, with 23 bases separating them. The CDR3 extends over 15 amino acids. CDR1 and CDR2 (germline): SGHDT, YYEEEE. CDR3 bases: TGTGCCAGCAGCCCTACCACCACCAGGGGTGGGGGGCAGTTCTTC. Translation: CASSPTTTRGGGQFF.

The chain recombines TRBV19 with TRBJ2-7, with a weak D call TRBD1 (5 bases). The length of the CDR3 is 13 residues. V was cut by 6 bases and J by 3 bases, with 12 bases left in between. CDR1 LNHDA and CDR2 SQIVND come from the germline V gene (reference sequence). CDR3 bases: TGTGCCAGTAGCCCCGGTGACAGCTACGAGCAGTACTTC. As protein: CASSPGDSYEQYF. Complete variable domain (other parts from reference TRBV19 and TRBJ2-7): DGGITQSPKYLFRKEGQNVTLSCEQNLNHDAMYWYRQDPGQGLRLIYYSQIVNDFQKGDIAEGYSVSREKKESFPLTVTSAQKNPTAFYLCASSPGDSYEQYFGPGTRLTVT.

The table lists this clone with a few counts. The same CDR3 is also encoded by other DNA sequences in this sample. The chain uses TRBV9 and TRBJ2-7; a weak D match, TRBD2 (6 bases). There are 14 residues in the CDR3. V was trimmed by 2 bases and J by 4 bases, leaving 13 bases between them. The germline gives CDR1 SGDLS, CDR2 YYNGEE. CDR3 bases: TGTGCCAGCAGCGTGACTTCAGGGACTTACGAGCAGTACTTC. Its translation is CASSVTSGTYEQYF.

This chain uses TRBV11-2 with TRBJ1-3; the match to TRBD1 covers 7 bases. Germline V lookup: CDR1 SGHAT, CDR2 FQNNGV. V lost 3 bases and J lost 1; bases outside the gene matches: 3. This CDR3 is built from 15 residues. In nucleotides, the CDR3 is TGTGCCAGCAGCTTGGTGACAGGGTCTGGAAACACCATATATTTT. It translates to CASSLVTGSGNTIYF.

The chain joins TRBV11-2 to TRBJ2-1; TRBD2 matches at 8 bases. Germline V gene sequence: CDR1 SGHAT, CDR2 FQNNGV. J gave up 1 base and V 3 bases, and 5 bases lay outside the gene matches. This CDR3 has 16 amino acids. The DNA for the CDR3 is TGTGCCAGCAGCTTTACTAGCGGACTTTCCTACAATGAGCAGTTCTTC. Its protein product is CASSFTSGLSYNEQFF.

This clone has just a few counts. The chain recombines TRBV11-2 with TRBJ2-7; D uncertain. This CDR3 comprises 14 residues. CDR1 and CDR2 from the germline V gene are SGHAT and FQNNGV. V lost 0 bases, J lost 2 bases, and 8 bases lay in between. The DNA for the CDR3 is TGTGCCAGCAGCTTAGAGAGAGGAACCTACGAGCAGTACTTC. Its translation: CASSLERGTYEQYF.